Each of the 18 T cell receptor beta chains below was sequenced from the same sample in a study of control samples from healthy donors and cancer patients. Method: immunoSEQ multiplex PCR; TCRdb's copy keeps in-frame clones and lacks some. The data contain 110,000 or so clones, about four fifths of them singletons. Sequenced: blood. All receptors come from a woman aged 45 to 65 in good health.

The chain is built from TRBV18 and TRBJ2-4; 10 bases match TRBD1. The CDR3 totals 14 residues. CDR1 KGHSH and CDR2 LQKENI come from the germline V gene. J gave up 8 bases and V 2 bases, and 3 bases lay outside the gene matches. The CDR3 spells CASSPGTGEDIQYF. The CDR3 bases are TGTGCCAGCTCACCAGGGACAGGGGAGGACATTCAGTACTTC. Full variable domain (rest looked up from reference TRBV18 and TRBJ2-4): NAGVMQNPRHLVRRRGQEARLRCSPMKGHSHVYWYRQLPEEGLKFMVYLQKENIIDESGMPKERFSAEFPKEGPSILRIQQVVRGDSAAYFCASSPGTGEDIQYFGAGTRLSVL.

V and J are TRBV5-1 and TRBJ2-3; 13 positions agree with TRBD2. Germline trimming cut 0 bases from V and 4 bases from J; bases unmatched to any gene: 2. This CDR3 has 16 amino acids. CDR1 is SGHRS, CDR2 YFSETQ, per germline. The CDR3 sequence: CASSLGLAGGADTQYF. The CDR3 bases are TGCGCCAGCAGCTTGGGACTAGCGGGGGGTGCAGATACGCAGTATTTT.

The genes are TRBV6-2 or TRBV6-3 and TRBJ2-5, with TRBD2 matching 10 bases. Per germline, CDR1 MNHEY and CDR2 SVGEGT. The CDR3 length is 16 residues. With 2 bases clipped from V and 2 bases from J, the junction kept 5 bases outside the gene matches. The CDR3 is CASSYSWTSGQETQYF. Here the CDR3 DNA reads TGTGCCAGCAGTTACAGTTGGACTAGCGGACAAGAGACCCAGTACTTC.

The chain recombines TRBV28 with TRBJ2-1, with D perhaps given as TRBD1 or TRBD2 (5 bases each). The germline V and J ends were trimmed by 5 bases and 6 bases, with 14 bases remaining between them. Germline V gene sequence: CDR1 MDHEN, CDR2 SYDVKM. There are 14 residues in the CDR3. The CDR3 spells CASSGQAVSNEQFF. The CDR3 bases are TGTGCCAGCAGTGGACAAGCGGTATCCAATGAGCAGTTCTTC. Full variable domain (missing parts from reference TRBV28 and TRBJ2-1): DVKVTQSSRYLVKRTGEKVFLECVQDMDHENMFWYRQDPGLGLRLIYFSYDVKMKEKGDIPEGYSVSREKKERFSLILESASTNQTSMYLCASSGQAVSNEQFFGPGTRLTVL.

The chain recombines TRBV2 with TRBJ1-1; no reliable D call. CDR1 is SNHLY, CDR2 FYNNEI, per germline. This CDR3 spans 12 amino acids. The germline V and J ends were trimmed by 3 bases and 0 bases, with 2 bases remaining between them. The CDR3 loop is CASSELNTEAFF. CDR3 in DNA: TGTGCCAGCAGTGAGCTGAACACTGAAGCTTTCTTT.

This clone was observed once. V usage is TRBV6-5 and J usage is TRBJ2-5; 8 positions match TRBD1. This CDR3 region has 14 residues. With V trimmed by 4 bases and J by 6 bases, 7 bases remained unmatched. Germline V lookup: CDR1 MNHEY, CDR2 SVGAGI. In DNA form, the CDR3 reads TGTGCCAGCAGTTTCCGAGGACAGGGCCAGACCCAGTACTTC. Its protein is CASSFRGQGQTQYF.

The rearrangement uses TRBV12-3 or TRBV12-4 and TRBJ2-7; D possibly matches TRBD1 or TRBD2 (5 bases each). Trimming left V 5 bases short and J 7 bases short, with 15 bases between. The CDR3 has 13 residues. CDR3 amino acids: CASSNRGLGEQYF. The CDR3 bases are TGTGCCAGCAGTAACCGGGGCCTGGGGGAGCAGTACTTC.

The chain employs TRBV6-2 or TRBV6-3 and TRBJ1-5; TRBD1 matches at 7 bases. The CDR3 runs 14 residues. Per the germline V gene, CDR1 is MNHEY and CDR2 is SVGEGT. V lost 5 bases to trimming and J lost 3 bases; unmatched junction nucleotides: 4. The DNA of the CDR3 is TGTGCCAGCAGTACAGGGGCCTTCAATCAGCCCCAGCATTTT. Translation gives CASSTGAFNQPQHF.

The table lists this clone with a few counts. The chain carries TRBV24-1 and TRBJ2-1; D is unclear. The CDR3 extends over 14 amino acids. V was shortened by 7 bases and J by 0 bases, with 9 bases between the two germline ends. Germline CDR1 KGHDR, CDR2 SFDVKD. CDR3 loop: CATSGASSYNEQFF. Here the CDR3 DNA reads TGTGCCACCAGCGGAGCCAGCTCCTACAATGAGCAGTTCTTC.

In regard to this clone: At the DNA level, this CDR3 is encoded by other sequences in the same sample as well. The genes are TRBV30 and TRBJ1-2; D unresolved. The CDR3 runs to 11 residues. CDR1 is GTSNPN and CDR2 is SVGIG in the germline V gene (reference sequence). V was shortened by 0 bases and J by 7 bases, with 6 bases between the two germline ends. The CDR3 is CAWSVPGGYTF. For the CDR3, the DNA is TGTGCCTGGAGTGTACCAGGTGGCTACACCTTC.

The chain has TRBV7-9 and TRBJ1-6, with D possibly TRBD1 on 5 matching bases. CDR1 is SEHNR and CDR2 is FQNEAQ in the germline V gene (reference sequence). The CDR3 extends over 14 amino acids. Trimming removed 3 bases from V and 14 bases from J, with 17 bases in between. The CDR3 loop reads CASSFGGGLSALHF. For the CDR3, the DNA is TGTGCCAGCAGCTTTGGGGGTGGGCTTTCGGCCCTCCACTTT.

The chain recombines TRBV4-1 with TRBJ1-3, with D possibly TRBD1 on 5 matching bases. Germline V gene lookup returns CDR1 MGHRA and CDR2 YSYEKL. CDR3 length equals 17 residues. Trimming left V 0 bases short and J 4 bases short, with 16 bases between. DNA of the CDR3: TGCGCCAGCAGCCAAGATATACTCGGGGGGTTCGGAAACACCATATATTTT. Encoded protein: CASSQDILGGFGNTIYF.

This chain connects TRBV15 to TRBJ2-5; the match to TRBD2 covers 13 bases. CDR3 size: 15 residues. Looked up from germline, CDR1 is LNHNV and CDR2 is YYDKDF (reference sequence). Germline trimming cut 3 bases from V and 2 bases from J; bases unmatched to any gene: 0. The CDR3 reads CATSRGLAGQETQYF. The CDR3 DNA is TGTGCCACCAGCAGGGGACTAGCGGGGCAAGAGACCCAGTACTTC.

This chain uses TRBV4-2 with TRBJ1-3; D not certain. There are 16 residues in the CDR3. Trimming left V 0 bases short and J 4 bases short, with 13 bases between. The germline V gene has CDR1 LGHNA and CDR2 YNFKEQ. The CDR3 sequence is CASSQDSPRSGNTIYF. The CDR3 DNA reads as TGTGCCAGCAGCCAAGATTCTCCCAGGAGCGGAAACACCATATATTTT.

The rearrangement uses TRBV18 and TRBJ2-3; 7 positions agree with TRBD2. Trimming took 1 base from V and 1 from J; bases not matched to a gene: 8. Germline CDR1 is KGHSH and CDR2 is LQKENI. CDR3 size: 17 residues. The CDR3 region is CASSPRRDTSGTDTQYF. The CDR3 DNA reads as TGTGCCAGCTCACCACGCAGAGATACTAGCGGCACAGATACGCAGTATTTT.

The chain has TRBV7-2 and TRBJ2-7; D gene ambiguous. The CDR3 loop spans 14 amino acids. Per the germline V gene, CDR1 is SGHTA and CDR2 is FQGNSA. Trimming removed 1 base from V and 3 bases from J, with 10 bases in between. In DNA form, the CDR3 reads TGTGCCAGCAGCTTAGGTGGCAGAGACTACGAGCAGTACTTC. Its translation: CASSLGGRDYEQYF. Based on the CDR3 plus reference TRBV7-2 and TRBJ2-7, the full variable domain is GAGVSQSPSNKVTEKGKDVELRCDPISGHTALYWYRQSLGQGLEFLIYFQGNSAPDKSGLPSDRFSAERTGGSVSTLTIQRTQQEDSAVYLCASSLGGRDYEQYFGPGTRLTVT.

CDR3 sequence (DNA): TGTGCCACGCAGGGACCTAATGAAAAACTGTTTTTT. Its translation: CATQGPNEKLFF. The V and J genes are TRBV24-1 and TRBJ1-4, with a tentative D call TRBD1 (5 bases). Per the germline V gene, CDR1 is KGHDR and CDR2 is SFDVKD. The CDR3 runs to 12 residues. Trimming took off 10 bases at V and 3 bases at J, with 8 bases between the two ends.

This chain uses TRBV9 with TRBJ1-6; a possible D gene is TRBD1 (6 bases). CDR1 and CDR2 from the germline V gene are SGDLS and YYNGEE. Trimming removed 0 bases from V and 6 bases from J, with 10 bases in between. The CDR3 spans 15 residues. The CDR3 loop reads CASSVDPGANSPLHF. The CDR3 DNA is TGTGCCAGCAGCGTAGATCCAGGGGCTAATTCACCCCTCCACTTT.